These 16 T cell receptor beta chains share one sample of origin, sequenced in a study of metastatic and nonmetastatic thyroid tumors. Thyroid surgery had not been preceded by any treatment in any patient. TCRdb reanalyzed the PCR reads with MiXCR. The table includes approximately 17,000 clones, about 27% detected once. The sequencing sample was made of tumor tissue. These receptors were obtained from a female donor with papillary thyroid cancer or a benign thyroid nodule (not recorded which). Some clones in this sample may be carry-over from other donors' samples.

In this sample, this clone turned up many times. This chain connects TRBV11-2 to TRBJ1-1; TRBD1 might be the D (6 bases). From germline, CDR1 is SGHAT and CDR2 FQNNGV. This CDR3 is built from 14 residues. The germline V and J ends were trimmed by 1 base and 3 bases, with 9 bases remaining between them. DNA of the CDR3: TGTGCCAGCAGCTTAGCAGGGGTTGACACTGAAGCTTTCTTT. Encoded protein: CASSLAGVDTEAFF.

The genes are TRBV7-2 and TRBJ2-7; 12 nucleotides align to TRBD2. CDR3 size: 15 residues. Germline V CDR1 and CDR2: SGHTA, FQGNSA. V trimming: 5 bases; J trimming: 4 bases; junction bases outside the gene matches: 6. The CDR3 DNA reads as TGTGCCAGCAGCCCCCCCGGACTAGCGGGATACGAGCAGTACTTC. Translation gives CASSPPGLAGYEQYF.

This chain uses TRBV6-6 with TRBJ2-7; weak D call: TRBD2 (7 bases). Trimming pared 5 bases from V and 5 bases from J, leaving 28 bases between. Per the germline V gene, CDR1 is MNHNY and CDR2 is SVGAGI (reference sequence). The CDR3 length is 18 residues. Here the CDR3 DNA reads TGTGCCAGCAGTCCCCACCTTACGCCGGGACCCGGGGGGCACGAGCAGTACTTC. This sequence encodes CASSPHLTPGPGGHEQYF.

The rearrangement joins TRBV20-1 to TRBJ1-6; D remains ambiguous. There are 13 residues in the CDR3. Germline CDR1 reads DFQATT; CDR2 reads SNEGSKA (reference sequence). V was shortened by 3 bases and J by 5 bases, with 8 bases between the two germline ends. The CDR3 DNA follows: TGCAGTGCTAGCGGTCCGGATAATTCACCCCTCCACTTT. It translates to CSASGPDNSPLHF.

Many counts were recorded for this clone. The junction and the germline gene differ at one end; a read error may be behind it. The chain employs TRBV5-6 and TRBJ1-2, with a weak D call TRBD1 (5 bases). Germline lookup yields CDR1 SGHDT and CDR2 YYEEEE. The CDR3 loop spans 12 amino acids. The CDR3 bases are TGTGCCAGCAGCTTAAGTGACAGCATGGCGGACTTC. Translated: CASSLSDSMADF.

This clone has a handful of counts. The chain joins TRBV10-2 to TRBJ2-3, with 13 positions matching TRBD2. Germline V gene lookup returns CDR1 WSHSY and CDR2 SAAADI. CDR3 length: 15 amino acids. Trimming removed 2 bases from V and 6 bases from J; junction bases left unmatched: 2. CDR3 sequence: CASSEGGLAGDTQYF. CDR3 sequence (DNA): TGCGCCAGCAGTGAGGGGGGACTAGCGGGGGATACGCAGTATTTT.

In nucleotides, the CDR3 is TGTGCCAGCAGCGAGACAGGGACTGGCACAGATACGCAGTATTTT. This translates into CASSETGTGTDTQYF. The V gene is TRBV9, the J gene TRBJ2-3; a weak D match, TRBD1 (7 bases). The germline V gene encodes CDR1 SGDLS and CDR2 YYNGEE. The CDR3 consists of 15 residues. V lost 3 bases and J 1 base, leaving 12 bases between the germline ends.

A word on this clone: The sample contains more than one DNA sequence encoding this CDR3. The chain combines TRBV18 with TRBJ1-1; a possible D gene is TRBD1 (6 bases). Germline CDR1 is KGHSH and CDR2 is LQKENI. Between the trimmed V and J ends, which lost 3 bases and 2 bases, there was a span of 19 bases. The CDR3 covers 17 residues. In DNA form, the CDR3 reads TGTGCCAGCTCACCTCTCGGCTGGGGGGCAAACAACACTGAAGCTTTCTTT. It encodes CASSPLGWGANNTEAFF.

This clone was counted a few times. Germline and junction disagree at one end, which may indicate a read error. The chain joins TRBV19 to TRBJ1-5; D is unresolved. Germline lookup yields CDR1 LNHDA and CDR2 SQIVND (reference sequence). The CDR3 runs to 15 residues. This chain's CDR3 is CVSSIGSPSNQPQHF. The CDR3 nucleotides are TGTGTCAGTAGTATAGGGAGTCCTAGCAATCAGCCCCAGCATTTT. The full variable domain, rest sourced from reference TRBV19 and TRBJ1-5, is DGGITQSPKYLFRKEGQNVTLSCEQNLNHDAMYWYRQDPGQGLRLIYYSQIVNDFQKGDIAEGYSVSREKKESFPLTVTSAQKNPTAFYLCVSSIGSPSNQPQHFGDGTRLSIL.

This clone occurred many times. The rearrangement links TRBV19 to TRBJ2-2; D not certain. CDR1 and CDR2 from the germline V gene are LNHDA and SQIVND (reference sequence). V was clipped by 3 bases and J by 7 bases, with 12 bases between them. CDR3 length equals 14 residues. The CDR3: CASSMMGYYGELFF. The CDR3 DNA sequence: TGTGCCAGTAGTATGATGGGTTATTACGGGGAGCTGTTTTTT.

V gene TRBV5-4 combines with J gene TRBJ1-2; perhaps TRBD1 as D (6 bases). The V gene lost 0 bases and the J gene lost 7 bases, with 28 bases spanning the gap. The CDR3 loop spans 19 amino acids. Germline-derived CDR1 and CDR2 are SGHNT and YYREEE (reference sequence). The CDR3 reads CASSLVGGGARSASVGYTF. DNA of the CDR3: TGTGCCAGCAGCTTGGTTGGCGGGGGCGCAAGGTCCGCAAGCGTTGGCTACACCTTC.

This clone was detected ten times or more. The chain joins TRBV9 to TRBJ1-6; TRBD1 is a possible D gene (5 bases). The CDR3 has 15 amino acids. CDR1 SGDLS and CDR2 YYNGEE come from the germline V gene. Trimming took 0 bases from V and 7 from J, leaving 11 bases between them. The CDR3 nucleotides read TGTGCCAGCAGCGTAGAGGGGAGCGGAAATTCACCCCTCCACTTT. Amino acid sequence: CASSVEGSGNSPLHF.

The rearrangement uses TRBV5-1 and TRBJ1-2; 7 bases agree with TRBD1. The CDR3 covers 16 residues. Per germline, CDR1 SGHRS and CDR2 YFSETQ. Germline trimming cut 4 bases from V and 6 bases from J; bases unmatched to any gene: 15. CDR3 region: CASSTDVKGALNGYTF. In nucleotides, the CDR3 is TGCGCCAGCAGCACGGACGTCAAGGGGGCTTTGAATGGCTACACCTTC.

Ten or more counts support this clone. J is TRBJ2-6 and V is TRBV7-9, with unresolved D. CDR1 is SEHNR, CDR2 FQNEAQ, per germline (reference sequence). CDR3 length: 13 residues. Trimming left V 8 bases short and J 2 bases short, with 7 bases between. CDR3 DNA sequence: TGTGCCAGCTTCCTGGCTGGGGCCAACGTCCTGACTTTC. Its protein product is CASFLAGANVLTF.

This clone was recorded a few times. V and J are TRBV6-1 and TRBJ2-2, with unresolved D. Germline V CDR1 and CDR2: MNHNS, SASEGT. The CDR3 covers 15 residues. V was clipped by 0 bases and J by 10 bases, with 15 bases between them. The CDR3 spells CASSEAIGRHVELFF. CDR3 DNA sequence: TGTGCCAGCAGTGAAGCTATAGGGCGTCACGTGGAGCTGTTTTTT.

This clone was seen at least ten times. The rearrangement joins TRBV19 to TRBJ1-5; 8 nucleotides line up with TRBD1. The CDR3 covers 17 residues. V lost 2 bases and J lost 4; bases outside the gene matches: 10. The germline V gene has CDR1 LNHDA and CDR2 SQIVND (reference sequence). The CDR3 sequence is CASSILARQGANQPQHF. The CDR3 coding sequence is TGTGCCAGTAGTATACTGGCAAGGCAGGGGGCGAATCAGCCCCAGCATTTT.